Shown below are 23 T cell receptor beta chains from a single sample sequenced in a study of identical twins' blood T cells (dated by TCRdb to 2012 to 2014). Libraries were constructed by 5' RACE. Sequencing instrument: Illumina Genome Analyzer IIx. The raw public reads went through TCRdb reprocessing: fastp at Q25, MiXCR clone calling, in-frame beta chains kept. Records with the same CDR3 protein are collapsed into one entry carrying the most frequent genes and DNA. For this sample the table gives about 370,000 distinct CDR3 sequences, of which over 25% were detected only once. The biggest ten clones account for roughly 5.5% of the sample. The specimen was PBMCs. All receptors derive from a woman between 18 and 55 years old in good health.

J is TRBJ1-2 and V is TRBV5-6, with 7 bases lining up with TRBD1. The CDR3 consists of 17 residues. The trim removed 1 base at V and 5 bases at J, leaving 14 bases unmatched. Germline lookup yields CDR1 SGHDT and CDR2 YYEEEE. The CDR3 spells CASSLQAKSGTAYGYTF. CDR3 nucleotides: TGTGCCAGCAGCTTGCAAGCCAAATCCGGGACAGCGTATGGCTACACCTTC.

Only a few counts were recorded for this clonotype. This chain connects TRBV5-1 to TRBJ2-1, with 9 bases lining up with TRBD2. J lost 6 bases, V lost 5 bases, and 6 bases had no gene match. This CDR3 contains 14 residues. The germline gives CDR1 SGHRS, CDR2 YFSETQ. CDR3 sequence: CASSELAGSNEQFF. As DNA, the CDR3 is TGCGCCAGCAGTGAACTAGCGGGCTCCAATGAGCAGTTCTTC.

There are a few counts of this clonotype. The rearrangement joins TRBV29-1 to TRBJ1-4; the match to TRBD1 covers 8 bases. J lost 8 bases, V lost 3 bases, and 5 bases had no gene match. In germline, CDR1 is SQVTM, CDR2 ANQGSEA. This CDR3 has 13 residues. Here the CDR3 reads CSVEDRVREKLFF. CDR3 DNA sequence: TGCAGCGTTGAGGACAGGGTTCGGGAAAAACTGTTTTTT.

This chain connects TRBV4-2 to TRBJ2-1; D possibly corresponds to TRBD2 (5 bases). Trimming cost V 4 bases and J 8 bases, with 9 bases left between them. The CDR3 length is 12 residues. Germline-derived CDR1 and CDR2 are LGHNA and YNFKEQ. This CDR3 is CASSLLRDEQFF. The CDR3 DNA reads as TGTGCCAGCAGCCTCTTGCGGGATGAGCAGTTCTTC.

In its sample, this clonotype was seen a few times. The chain carries TRBV3-1 and TRBJ2-1; no reliable D call. In germline, CDR1 is LGHDT, CDR2 YNNKEL (reference sequence). CDR3 length equals 15 residues. Trimming left V 0 bases short and J 0 bases short, with 6 bases between. The CDR3 bases are TGTGCCAGCAGCCAAGACCTTAGCTCCTACAATGAGCAGTTCTTC. This encodes CASSQDLSSYNEQFF.

With respect to this clonotype: Germline and junction disagree at one end, which may indicate a read error. The chain uses TRBV6-6 and TRBJ2-2, with D maybe TRBD1 (6 bases). The V gene's germline CDR1 is MNHNY and CDR2 SVGAGI (reference sequence). The CDR3 runs to 19 residues. Here the CDR3 DNA reads TGTGTCAGCAGGGGTACAGGAGGCCGACGCACGTTTAACACCGGGGAGCTGTTTTTT. This translates into CVSRGTGGRRTFNTGELFF.

This clonotype was recorded a few times. The chain employs TRBV7-2 and TRBJ2-1; TRBD2 aligns across 11 bases. The ends lost 1 base at V and 10 bases at J; junction bases unmatched: 6. This CDR3 comprises 15 residues. Germline lookup yields CDR1 SGHTA and CDR2 FQGNSA. CDR3 nucleotide sequence: TGTGCCAGCAGCTTAGGGTCACTAGCGGGAGCGGAGCAGTTCTTC. This translates into CASSLGSLAGAEQFF.

The chain couples TRBV29-1 to TRBJ2-1; tentative D call: TRBD1 (5 bases). V dropped 4 bases and J dropped 2 bases, with 24 bases sitting between them. The CDR3 is 18 amino acids. Germline loops: CDR1 SQVTM, CDR2 ANQGSEA. The CDR3 loop reads CSVGLSTTPRQPYNEQFF. The CDR3 coding sequence is TGCAGCGTTGGTCTCTCAACCACCCCTCGACAGCCCTACAATGAGCAGTTCTTC.

This clonotype showed up many times. One end of the junction varies from germline; a read error may be responsible. The chain links TRBV5-1 to TRBJ1-1; the D is unclear. Germline assignment: CDR1 SGHRS and CDR2 YFSETQ. The CDR3 covers 12 residues. The CDR3 DNA reads as TGTGCCAGCAGCTTAGTTGGCACTGAAGCTTTCTTT. It is translated as CASSLVGTEAFF.

V is TRBV10-3 and J is TRBJ2-6; D possibly corresponds to TRBD1 (6 bases). Germline CDR1 and CDR2: ENHRY and SYGVKD. The CDR3 sequence is 15 residues long. Between the trimmed V and J ends, which lost 7 bases and 0 bases, there was a span of 10 bases. The CDR3 loop is CAINHRDSGANVLTF. The CDR3 DNA is TGTGCCATCAATCACAGGGACTCTGGGGCCAACGTCCTGACTTTC.

At least ten counts were recorded for this clonotype. The chain couples TRBV2 to TRBJ2-3; 8 bases agree with TRBD2. Germline V lookup: CDR1 SNHLY, CDR2 FYNNEI. The V and J ends lost 5 bases and 3 bases, in that order; junction bases with no gene match: 7. The CDR3 has 15 amino acids. The CDR3 DNA sequence: TGTGCCAGCAGTAACGGGGGGGCCGGAACAGATACGCAGTATTTT. It translates to CASSNGGAGTDTQYF.

This chain connects TRBV11-3 to TRBJ2-1; no definite D call. V lost 0 bases and J lost 7, with 10 bases in between. CDR3 size: 14 residues. CDR1 SGHNT and CDR2 YENEEA come from the germline V gene. This CDR3 reads CASSLDWQANEQFF. CDR3 bases: TGTGCCAGCAGCTTAGATTGGCAGGCGAATGAGCAGTTCTTC.

The chain recombines TRBV5-1 with TRBJ2-1; tentatively, D is TRBD1 (5 bases). Germline CDR1 and CDR2: SGHRS and YFSETQ. The CDR3 contains 14 residues. Trimming stripped 4 bases from V and 5 bases from J, with 13 bases between. CDR3 nucleotides: TGCGCCAGCAGCCCCTTTAGGGGCGACAATGAGCAGTTCTTC. Residues: CASSPFRGDNEQFF.

There are a few counts of this clonotype. The rearrangement links TRBV4-3 to TRBJ1-1, with 12 positions matching TRBD1. The CDR3 is 14 amino acids. Germline V gene data show CDR1 as LGHNA and CDR2 as YSLEER. The trim removed 9 bases at V and 5 bases at J, leaving 7 bases unmatched. CDR3 in amino acids: CASRDRGRETEAFF. The CDR3 DNA follows: TGCGCCAGTCGGGACAGGGGGCGCGAAACTGAAGCTTTCTTT.

As concerns this clonotype: This may arise from a read error, as a much more abundant clone is one base away. The CDR3 DNA is TGTGCCAGCAGTACTAGCGACCGCACAGGTACGCAGTATTTT. Amino acid sequence: CASSTSDRTGTQYF. The chain carries TRBV12-3 or TRBV12-4 and TRBJ2-3, with 7 bases that match TRBD2. This CDR3 region has 14 residues.

V gene TRBV9 combines with J gene TRBJ1-2; D not certain. The length of the CDR3 is 14 residues. V was trimmed by 1 base and J by 5 bases, leaving 12 bases between them. The germline CDR1 and CDR2 sequences are SGDLS and YYNGEE. CDR3 DNA sequence: TGTGCCAGCAGCGTACTTCTACAGCGGTATGGCTACACCTTC. Protein sequence: CASSVLLQRYGYTF. The variable domain in full, completed from reference TRBV9 and TRBJ1-2, reads DSGVTQTPKHLITATGQRVTLRCSPRSGDLSVYWYQQSLDQGLQFLIQYYNGEERAKGNILERFSAQQFPDLHSELNLSSLELGDSALYFCASSVLLQRYGYTFGSGTRLTVV.

This clonotype was seen a handful of times. V and J are TRBV14 and TRBJ1-1; D may be TRBD1 (5 bases). Germline V gives CDR1 SGHDN, CDR2 FVKESK. The V end lost 4 bases, the J end lost 10 bases, and 16 bases lay between the germline ends. The CDR3 loop spans 13 amino acids. Here the CDR3 reads CASSRNRFGLAFF. Here the CDR3 DNA reads TGTGCCAGCAGCCGTAACAGGTTCGGGCTAGCTTTCTTT. Looking up the rest from reference TRBV14 and TRBJ1-1 gives the full variable domain: EAGVTQFPSHSVIEKGQTVTLRCDPISGHDNLYWYRRVMGKEIKFLLHFVKESKQDESGMPNNRFLAERTGGTYSTLKVQPAELEDSGVYFCASSRNRFGLAFFGQGTRLTVV.

CDR3 region: CAISLGQGLSTEAFF. CDR3 coding DNA: TGTGCCATCAGTCTGGGACAGGGCCTGAGCACTGAAGCTTTCTTT. The chain has TRBV10-3 and TRBJ1-1, with 9 nucleotides matching TRBD1. The germline gives CDR1 ENHRY, CDR2 SYGVKD. The CDR3 covers 15 residues. V lost 5 bases to trimming and J lost 4 bases; unmatched junction nucleotides: 8.

The CDR3 spells CASSLVFNHEQYF. As DNA, the CDR3 is TGTGCCAGCAGCTTAGTTTTCAACCACGAGCAGTACTTC. The chain recombines TRBV7-8 with TRBJ2-7, with D unclear. Germline V gene data show CDR1 as SGHVS and CDR2 as FQNEAQ. V was pared by 1 base and J by 5 bases, with 9 bases between. This CDR3 has 13 amino acids.

The rearrangement links TRBV9 to TRBJ1-1; 11 bases are shared with TRBD1. Germline V gene sequence: CDR1 SGDLS, CDR2 YYNGEE. This CDR3 is 16 amino acids long. With V trimmed by 0 bases and J by 1 base, 2 bases remained unmatched. CDR3 amino acids: CASSVVGTGGNTEAFF. CDR3 DNA: TGTGCCAGCAGCGTAGTCGGGACAGGGGGGAACACTGAAGCTTTCTTT. The variable domain in full, completed from reference TRBV9 and TRBJ1-1, reads DSGVTQTPKHLITATGQRVTLRCSPRSGDLSVYWYQQSLDQGLQFLIQYYNGEERAKGNILERFSAQQFPDLHSELNLSSLELGDSALYFCASSVVGTGGNTEAFFGQGTRLTVV.

The V call is TRBV20-1, the J call TRBJ2-3; either TRBD1 or TRBD2 may fit D (5 bases each). The CDR3 length is 17 residues. The V gene's germline CDR1 is DFQATT and CDR2 SNEGSKA (reference sequence). The V and J ends lost 1 base and 4 bases respectively, with 21 bases between them. The CDR3 region is CSARALTGTSKADTQYF. In DNA form, the CDR3 reads TGCAGTGCTAGAGCCTTAACCGGGACGAGTAAGGCAGATACGCAGTATTTT.

The table lists this clonotype with a few counts. This rearrangement joins TRBV3-1 to TRBJ2-3; D remains unclear. The CDR3 length is 14 residues. V dropped 2 bases and J dropped 3 bases, with 9 bases sitting between them. CDR1 is LGHDT and CDR2 is YNNKEL in the germline V gene (reference sequence). The CDR3 coding sequence is TGTGCCAGCAGCCAACCGGACCCTACAGATACGCAGTATTTT. As protein: CASSQPDPTDTQYF.

The chain carries TRBV16 and TRBJ1-5; 7 bases align to TRBD1. The CDR3 runs 15 residues. V gave up 0 bases and J gave up 4 bases; unmatched junction bases: 3. Germline V lookup: CDR1 KGHSY, CDR2 FQNENV. The CDR3 is CASSQSGQRNQPQHF. The CDR3 DNA reads as TGTGCCAGCAGCCAATCGGGACAGAGAAATCAGCCCCAGCATTTT.